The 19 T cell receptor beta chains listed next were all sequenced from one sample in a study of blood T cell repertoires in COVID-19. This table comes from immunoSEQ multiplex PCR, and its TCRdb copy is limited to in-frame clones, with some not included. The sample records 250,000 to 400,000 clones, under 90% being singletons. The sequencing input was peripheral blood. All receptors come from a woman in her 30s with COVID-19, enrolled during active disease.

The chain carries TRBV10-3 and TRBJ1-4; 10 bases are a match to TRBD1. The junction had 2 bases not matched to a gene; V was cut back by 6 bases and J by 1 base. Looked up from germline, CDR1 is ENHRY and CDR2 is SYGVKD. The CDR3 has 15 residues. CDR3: CAIRRTGGTNEKLFF. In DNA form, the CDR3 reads TGTGCCATCAGGCGGACAGGGGGAACTAATGAAAAACTGTTTTTT.

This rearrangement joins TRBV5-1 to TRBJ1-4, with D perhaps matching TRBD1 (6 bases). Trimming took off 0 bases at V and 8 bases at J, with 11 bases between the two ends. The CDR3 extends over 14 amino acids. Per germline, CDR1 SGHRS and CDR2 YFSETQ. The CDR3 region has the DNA TGCGCCAGCAGCTTGGATACAGGGAACGAAAAACTGTTTTTT. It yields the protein CASSLDTGNEKLFF.

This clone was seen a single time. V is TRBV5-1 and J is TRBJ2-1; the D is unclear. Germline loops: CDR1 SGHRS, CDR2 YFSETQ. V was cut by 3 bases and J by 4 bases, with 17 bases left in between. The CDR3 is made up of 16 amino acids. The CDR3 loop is CASSSSLAEPYNEQFF. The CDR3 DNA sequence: TGCGCCAGCAGCTCCTCCCTGGCGGAGCCTTACAATGAGCAGTTCTTC. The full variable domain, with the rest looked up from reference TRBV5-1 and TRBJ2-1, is KAGVTQTPRYLIKTRGQQVTLSCSPISGHRSVSWYQQTPGQGLQFLFEYFSETQRNKGNFPGRFSGRQFSNSRSEMNVSTLELGDSALYLCASSSSLAEPYNEQFFGPGTRLTVL.

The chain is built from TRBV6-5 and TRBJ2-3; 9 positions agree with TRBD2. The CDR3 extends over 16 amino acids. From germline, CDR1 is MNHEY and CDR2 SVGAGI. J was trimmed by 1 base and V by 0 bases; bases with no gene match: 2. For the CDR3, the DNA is TGTGCCAGCAGTTACTCGCCTAGCGGGGGCACAGATACGCAGTATTTT. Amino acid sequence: CASSYSPSGGTDTQYF.

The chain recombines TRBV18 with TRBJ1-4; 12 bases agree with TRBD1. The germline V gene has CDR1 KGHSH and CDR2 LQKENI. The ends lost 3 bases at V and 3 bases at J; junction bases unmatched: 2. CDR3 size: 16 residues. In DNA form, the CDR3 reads TGTGCCAGCTCACCGGGACAGGGGGCTCCTAATGAAAAACTGTTTTTT. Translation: CASSPGQGAPNEKLFF. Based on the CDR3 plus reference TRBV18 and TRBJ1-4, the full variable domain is NAGVMQNPRHLVRRRGQEARLRCSPMKGHSHVYWYRQLPEEGLKFMVYLQKENIIDESGMPKERFSAEFPKEGPSILRIQQVVRGDSAAYFCASSPGQGAPNEKLFFGSGTQLSVL.

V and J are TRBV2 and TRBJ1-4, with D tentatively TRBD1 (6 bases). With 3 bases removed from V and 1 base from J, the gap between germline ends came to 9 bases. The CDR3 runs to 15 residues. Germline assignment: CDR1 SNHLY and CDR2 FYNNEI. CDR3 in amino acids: CASSEAGETNEKLFF. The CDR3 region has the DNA TGTGCCAGCAGTGAGGCAGGGGAAACTAATGAAAAACTGTTTTTT.

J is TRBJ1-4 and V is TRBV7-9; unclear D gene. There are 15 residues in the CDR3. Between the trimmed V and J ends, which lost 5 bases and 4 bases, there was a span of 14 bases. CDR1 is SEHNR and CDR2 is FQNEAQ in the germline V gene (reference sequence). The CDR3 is CASSAAGLYNEKLFF. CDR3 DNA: TGTGCCAGCAGCGCCGCGGGCCTTTATAATGAAAAACTGTTTTTT.

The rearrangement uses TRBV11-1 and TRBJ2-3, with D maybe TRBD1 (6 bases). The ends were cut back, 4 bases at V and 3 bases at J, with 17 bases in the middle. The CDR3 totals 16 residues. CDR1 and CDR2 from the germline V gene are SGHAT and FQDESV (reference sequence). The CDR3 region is CASSSSDSFGTDTQYF. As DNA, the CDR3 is TGTGCCAGCAGCTCCTCGGACAGTTTCGGGACAGATACGCAGTATTTT.

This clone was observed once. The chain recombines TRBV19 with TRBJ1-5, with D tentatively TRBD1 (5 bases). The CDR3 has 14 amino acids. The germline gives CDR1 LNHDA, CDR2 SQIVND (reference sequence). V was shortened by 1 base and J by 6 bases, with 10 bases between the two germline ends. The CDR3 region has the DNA TGTGCCAGTAGTATAGGCAGGGAGGGTCAGCCCCAGCATTTT. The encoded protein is CASSIGREGQPQHF.

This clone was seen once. The CDR3 loop is CASSLLSGRRDEQYF. CDR3 coding DNA: TGTGCCAGCAGTTTACTTAGCGGGAGGCGGGACGAGCAGTACTTC. This rearrangement joins TRBV27 to TRBJ2-7; TRBD2 agrees at 10 bases. V lost 2 bases, J lost 5 bases, and 6 bases stayed unmatched. The CDR3 consists of 15 residues. CDR1 is MNHEY and CDR2 is SMNVEV in the germline V gene (reference sequence).

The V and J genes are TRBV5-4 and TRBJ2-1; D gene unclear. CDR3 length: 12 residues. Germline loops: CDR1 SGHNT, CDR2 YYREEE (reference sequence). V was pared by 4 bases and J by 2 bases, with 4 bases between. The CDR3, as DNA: TGTGCCAGCAGCCAAACCTACAATGAGCAGTTCTTC. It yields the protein CASSQTYNEQFF. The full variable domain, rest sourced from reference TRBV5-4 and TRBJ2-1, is ETGVTQSPTHLIKTRGQQVTLRCSSQSGHNTVSWYQQALGQGPQFIFQYYREEENGRGNFPPRFSGLQFPNYSSELNVNALELDDSALYLCASSQTYNEQFFGPGTRLTVL.

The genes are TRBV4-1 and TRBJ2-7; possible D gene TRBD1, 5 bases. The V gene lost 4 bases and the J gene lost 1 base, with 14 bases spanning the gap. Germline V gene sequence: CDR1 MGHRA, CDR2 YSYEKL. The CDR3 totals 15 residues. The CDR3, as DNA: TGCGCCAGCAGCCGAGACGCAGGGTTTTCCTACGAGCAGTACTTC. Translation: CASSRDAGFSYEQYF.

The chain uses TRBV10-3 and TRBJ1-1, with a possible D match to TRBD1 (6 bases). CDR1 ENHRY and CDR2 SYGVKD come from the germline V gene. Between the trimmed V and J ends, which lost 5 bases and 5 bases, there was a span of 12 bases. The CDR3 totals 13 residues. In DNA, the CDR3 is TGTGCCATCAGTCAGCAGGGGAGTACTGAAGCTTTCTTT. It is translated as CAISQQGSTEAFF.

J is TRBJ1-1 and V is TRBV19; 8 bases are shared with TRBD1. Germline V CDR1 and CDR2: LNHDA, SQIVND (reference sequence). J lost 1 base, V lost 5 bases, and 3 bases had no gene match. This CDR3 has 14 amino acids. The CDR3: CASSRTGPNTEAFF. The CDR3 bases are TGTGCCAGTAGTCGGACAGGGCCGAACACTGAAGCTTTCTTT.

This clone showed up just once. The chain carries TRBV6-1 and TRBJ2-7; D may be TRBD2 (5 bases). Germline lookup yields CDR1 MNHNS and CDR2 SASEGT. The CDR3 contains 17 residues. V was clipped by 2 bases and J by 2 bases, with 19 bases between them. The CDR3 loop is CASSEFEAAERPYEQYF. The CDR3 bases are TGTGCCAGCAGTGAATTTGAAGCGGCGGAGCGTCCCTACGAGCAGTACTTC.

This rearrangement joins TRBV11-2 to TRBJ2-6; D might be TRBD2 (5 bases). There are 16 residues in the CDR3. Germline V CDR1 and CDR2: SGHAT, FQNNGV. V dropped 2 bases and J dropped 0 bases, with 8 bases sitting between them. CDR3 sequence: CASSLREFSGANVLTF. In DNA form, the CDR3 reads TGTGCCAGCAGCTTAAGGGAGTTCTCTGGGGCCAACGTCCTGACTTTC.

CDR3: CASSPGQGSSYEQYF. The CDR3 nucleotides are TGTGCCAGCAGCCCCGGACAGGGGAGCTCCTACGAGCAGTACTTC. The chain joins TRBV5-4 to TRBJ2-7; 9 bases map to TRBD1. The V gene's germline CDR1 is SGHNT and CDR2 YYREEE (reference sequence). V gave up 4 bases and J gave up 0 bases; unmatched junction bases: 5. The CDR3 runs to 15 residues.

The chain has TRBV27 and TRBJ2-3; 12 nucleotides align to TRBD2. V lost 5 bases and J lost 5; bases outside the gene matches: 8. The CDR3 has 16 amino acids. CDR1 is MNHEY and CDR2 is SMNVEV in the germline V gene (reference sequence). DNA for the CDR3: TGTGCCAGCAGTCCGCTAGCGGGAGGGCCGGTAGATACGCAGTATTTT. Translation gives CASSPLAGGPVDTQYF.

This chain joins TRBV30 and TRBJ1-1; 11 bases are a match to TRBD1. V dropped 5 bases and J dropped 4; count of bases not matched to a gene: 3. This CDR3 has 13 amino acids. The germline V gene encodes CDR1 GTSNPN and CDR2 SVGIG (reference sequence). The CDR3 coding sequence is TGTGCCTGGGGACAGGGGGCCTCCACTGAAGCTTTCTTT. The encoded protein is CAWGQGASTEAFF.